The sequence of this TCR beta chain was determined in a study of CD8 T cells in ankylosing spondylitis. TCRdb itself ran the 5' RACE reads through MiXCR, one entry per CDR3 protein. The sample records approximately 350,000 distinct CDR3 sequences, 14% to 15% being singletons. This clonotype was seen at least ten times. Its antigen is unidentified. General observations from the study: The disease-linked clones had a CD8+ phenotype and low blood frequencies.

Trimming took off 1 base at V and 5 bases at J, with 7 bases between the two ends. The CDR3 length is 13 residues. The chain has TRBV12-3 or TRBV12-4 and TRBJ2-3; D ambiguous. This receptor was obtained from a male donor with ankylosing spondylitis or in good health (not recorded which). The material sequenced was blood, either unsorted or a sorted T cell fraction (not recorded which). CDR3 loop: CASSLGGRDTQYF. For the CDR3, the DNA is TGTGCCAGCAGTTTAGGCGGCAGAGATACGCAGTATTTT.